The TCR beta chain under discussion was sequenced for a study of tumor-infiltrating lymphocytes in primary liver carcinoma (dated by TCRdb to between 2016 and 2019). Concerning the study at large: Of the five patients (three men and two women, aged 30 to 69 years), four had hepatocellular carcinoma and one had combined HCC and intrahepatic cholangiocarcinoma. The five patients had tumors of stage T1-T3 N0M0, with maximum diameters ranging from 4.2 to 10 cm. Roughly 3.5 to 8 million productive TCRbeta reads were obtained per sample, and no significant difference in read depth was found between tissue types. The study combined TCRbeta repertoire sequencing, expression microarrays and whole-exome sequencing across five regions of each liver tumor, with adjacent normal tissue and blood. A total of about 35 specimens from 5 patients went through TCRbeta repertoire sequencing, namely 25 tumor regions, 5 adjacent noncancerous liver tissues and 5 peripheral blood samples. Agilent mRNA microarray profiling was performed on the approximately 26 tumor region samples to relate TCRbeta repertoire diversity to the local molecular phenotype. High reproducibility was observed for the technical replicate repertoires, with mean shared-clone rates approximately 0.92 and correlation coefficients above 0.95. Overall results and qualifications from the work: Only roughly 8-25% of top clones appeared in all five regions of a tumor, which suggests that tumor-infiltrating T cells are spatially heterogeneous. Comparison of CD4+ and CD8+ T cell repertoires was precluded by the use of bulk unsorted samples. Compared with blood, tumors had a significantly larger share of the repertoire taken up by the top 250 clones (p = 0.039). Only a few patients were included in the study, and the authors note that the findings should be validated in a larger study. Consistent with antigen-driven expansion, pairs of tumor regions showed higher repertoire overlap (mean roughly 36%) than either tumor-adjacent pairs (around 17%) or tumor-blood pairs (approximately 15%). Because only the TCR beta chain was sequenced and unpaired alpha chains were not captured, true repertoire diversity is likely underestimated.

This clonotype was seen once. The specificity of this receptor is unknown. A junction end diverges from the germline sequence, so it may reflect a read error. Total RNA and DNA were co-extracted from around 18-30 mg of bulk tissue with the AllPrep DNA/RNA mini kit, without cell sorting. Between late 2015 and early 2016, roughly five patients in China with histopathologically diagnosed primary liver carcinoma had surgical resection. At the time of sampling, the patients had chronic HBV infection and had not received any treatment. Each tumor was sampled at five spatially separated regions: the superior, inferior, left-lateral and right-lateral poles and the tumor centre. More than 90% viable tumor cells were found by histology in every tumor sample. Each fresh piece of tumor and adjacent tissue was cut in two, with one half stored in RNAlater at -80 degrees C and the other half sent for histology.

TCRbeta-specific cDNA was reverse-transcribed from around 500 ng total RNA using a constant-region primer and ProtoScript II reverse transcriptase. Three nested multiplex PCR rounds, following a slightly modified ARM-PCR procedure, were used to build the TCRbeta libraries. Each of the first two PCR rounds ran for approximately 10 cycles and used multiplex TRBV1-TRBV30 forward primers together with a Cbeta reverse primer. Sample barcodes and Illumina adapters were attached in a final 25-cycle PCR using Deep VentR polymerase. Before sequencing, amplicons of 200-500 bp were gel-purified using a QIAquick gel extraction kit. An Illumina HiSeq 2500 was used to sequence the TCRbeta amplicons, generating 250-bp paired-end reads. Per the source publication's procedure: Reads were quality-trimmed with Trimmomatic v0.33, and paired reads were merged with FLASH v1.2.11 to recover full CDR3 sequences. MiGEC v1.2.1b assigned V, D and J germline segments to the rearranged TCRbeta sequences. Clonotype statistics and Shannon-Wiener diversity indices were calculated with VDJtools v1.0.0. Except for diversity analysis, only each sample's 250 most abundant clonotypes were used in subsequent analyses to reduce sampling bias. Starting from the raw public reads, TCRdb applied fastp trimming at Q25, assembled clones with MiXCR and retained in-frame beta chains. Identical CDR3 protein sequences are pooled into one entry, listed with their most common genes and DNA. The V and J calls were not made by the authors but by TCRdb's processing. The sample has about 78,000 distinct CDR3 sequences on record, over 60% of them singletons. The ten largest clonotypes hold around a quarter of the sample.

The CDR3 covers 14 residues, taking in both the cysteine and the phenylalanine. The only DNA kept is the CDR3, 42 bases in frame from the first base. For CDR1 and CDR2, the germline V gene lists SQVTM and ANQGSEA. This sequence originates from a man aged 40-49 years with primary liver carcinoma and hepatitis B virus infection. The rearranged chain carries TRBV29-1 and TRBJ2-7; TRBD2 agrees with 12 junctional bases. Sequenced sample: liver tumor tissue from sampling region 4. Per the publication, the cell subset or site label means: tumor region T4, right-lateral pole. CDR3 protein: CGVSRLAGAYEQYF. The sequence in DNA is TGCGGCGTCTCCCGACTAGCGGGGGCCTACGAGCAGTACTTC.